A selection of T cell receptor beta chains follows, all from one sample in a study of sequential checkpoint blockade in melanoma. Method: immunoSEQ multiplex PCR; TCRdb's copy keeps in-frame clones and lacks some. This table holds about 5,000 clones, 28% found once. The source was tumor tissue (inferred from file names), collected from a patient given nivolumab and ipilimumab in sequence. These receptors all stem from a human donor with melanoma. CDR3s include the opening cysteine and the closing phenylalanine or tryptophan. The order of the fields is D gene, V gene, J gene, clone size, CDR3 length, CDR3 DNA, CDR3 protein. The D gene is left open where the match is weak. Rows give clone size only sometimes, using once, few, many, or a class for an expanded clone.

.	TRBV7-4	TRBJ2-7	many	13	TGTGCCAGCAGCTTAGGAACGCAGGGAGCCCTGTACTTC	CASSLGTQGALYF
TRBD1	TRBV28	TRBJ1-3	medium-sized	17	TGTGCCAGCAGTCCCGGGGACAGAACCTACTCTGGAAACACCATATATTTT	CASSPGDRTYSGNTIYF
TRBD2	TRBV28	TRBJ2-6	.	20	TGTGCCAGCAGTTTCCAAGGACAGCTAGCGGGAGACTCTGGGGCCAACGTCCTGACTTTC	CASSFQGQLAGDSGANVLTF
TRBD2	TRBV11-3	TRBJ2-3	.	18	TGTGCCAGCAGCCGCGCCGGGACTAGCGGGAGTAGCACAGATACGCAGTATTTT	CASSRAGTSGSSTDTQYF
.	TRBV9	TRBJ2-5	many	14	TGTGCCAGCAGTGTAGGGGGGTCCTATAGAACCCAGTACTTC	CASSVGGSYRTQYF
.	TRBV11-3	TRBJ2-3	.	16	TGTGCCAGCAGCTTGAGGGGGAGGGCCGGCACAGATACGCAGTATTTT	CASSLRGRAGTDTQYF
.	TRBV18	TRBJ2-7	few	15	TGTGCCAGCTCACCCGCAACCGGGGTTTTCTACGAGCAGTACTTC	CASSPATGVFYEQYF
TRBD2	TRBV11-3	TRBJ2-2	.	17	TGTGCCAGCAGCCAGACTAGCGGGAGGATCAACACCGGGGAGCTGTTTTTT	CASSQTSGRINTGELFF
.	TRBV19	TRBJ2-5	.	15	TGTGCCAGTAGTATGACGGCGGGACTTGAAGAGACCCAGTACTTC	CASSMTAGLEETQYF
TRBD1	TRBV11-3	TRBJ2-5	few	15	TGTGCCAGCAGCTTAGGGGGACAGGGCCTGGAGACCCAGTACTTC	CASSLGGQGLETQYF
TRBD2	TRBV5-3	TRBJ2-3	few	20	TGTGCCAGAAGCTTGGCCCTCGGACTAGCGGGAATGGAATGCACAGATACGCAGTATTTT	CARSLALGLAGMECTDTQYF
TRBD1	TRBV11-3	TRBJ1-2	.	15	TGTGCCAGCAGCGGATATACAGGGGGCGCCGGTGGCTACACCTTC	CASSGYTGGAGGYTF
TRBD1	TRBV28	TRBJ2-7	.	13	TGTGCCAGCAGTTCGGGACAGGGGGGGGAGCAGTACTTC	CASSSGQGGEQYF
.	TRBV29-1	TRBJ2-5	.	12	TGCAGCGTTGGGAGGGCCGGGGAGACCCAGTACTTC	CSVGRAGETQYF
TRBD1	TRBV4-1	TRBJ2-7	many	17	TGCGCCAGCAGCCAAGATGAGGTGGGGACAGGGTCCTACGAGCAGTACTTC	CASSQDEVGTGSYEQYF
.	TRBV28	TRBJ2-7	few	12	TGTGCCAGCAATAATGGGCTGTACGAGCAGTACTTC	CASNNGLYEQYF
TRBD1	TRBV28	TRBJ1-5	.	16	TGTGCCAGCAGTTTAGGCAGGGGGGTGGGCAATCAGCCCCAGCATTTT	CASSLGRGVGNQPQHF
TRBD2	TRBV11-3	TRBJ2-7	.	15	TGTGCCAGCAGCTTATCGAGCGGGAGTCTCTACGAGCAGTACTTC	CASSLSSGSLYEQYF
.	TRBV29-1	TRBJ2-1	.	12	TGCAGCGTTTGGAGGGCTATGAGTGAGCAGTTCTTC	CSVWRAMSEQFF
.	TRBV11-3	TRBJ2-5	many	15	TGTGCCAGCAGCTTAGTGGGAGGCTACCAAGAGACCCAGTACTTC	CASSLVGGYQETQYF
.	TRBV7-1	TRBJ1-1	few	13	TGTGCCAGCAGCTTAAAGGCAGGCACTGAAGCTTTCTTT	CASSLKAGTEAFF
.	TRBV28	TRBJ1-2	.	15	TGTGCCAGCAGTTTTTACCGCCCAGAAGCCTATGGCTACACCTTC	CASSFYRPEAYGYTF
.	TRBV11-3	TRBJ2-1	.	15	TGTGCCAGCAGCTGGGGGGACCGACAATACAATGAGCAGTTCTTC	CASSWGDRQYNEQFF
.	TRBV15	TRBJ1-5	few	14	TGTGCCACCAGCCTGGGCGGGACCCAAGGGCCCCAGCATTTT	CATSLGGTQGPQHF
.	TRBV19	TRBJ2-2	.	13	TGTGCCACCGCGGACCCGAACACCGGGGAGCTGTTTTTT	CATADPNTGELFF
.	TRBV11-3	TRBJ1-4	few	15	TGTGCCAGCAGCTGGCGGGGGGGGACTAATGAAAAACTGTTTTTT	CASSWRGGTNEKLFF
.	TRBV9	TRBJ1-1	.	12	TGTGCCAGCAGCTTCGATGGGGGGGAAGCTTTCTTT	CASSFDGGEAFF
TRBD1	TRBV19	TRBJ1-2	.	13	TGTGCCAGTAGTATCGGGGACAGGCGGGGCTACACCTTC	CASSIGDRRGYTF
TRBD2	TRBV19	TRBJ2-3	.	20	TGTGCCAGTAGTATGTACCCTACTAGCGGGAGGGCCGGAAGAGGAGATACGCAGTATTTT	CASSMYPTSGRAGRGDTQYF
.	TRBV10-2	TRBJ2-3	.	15	TGCGCCAGCAGTGATTTGGTGGGAGCCTTAGATACGCAGTATTTT	CASSDLVGALDTQYF
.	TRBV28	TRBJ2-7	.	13	TGTGCCAGCAGTTTTTGGGCAGGGAGTGAGCAGTACTTC	CASSFWAGSEQYF
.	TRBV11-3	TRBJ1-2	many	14	TGTGCCAGCAGCTTCCCGGGACACAACTATGGCTACACCTTC	CASSFPGHNYGYTF
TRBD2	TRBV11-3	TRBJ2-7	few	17	TGTGCCAGCAGCCCCCGGGGTGGTAGCGGGTTCTCCTACGAGCAGTACTTC	CASSPRGGSGFSYEQYF
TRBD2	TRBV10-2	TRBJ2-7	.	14	TGCGCCAGCAGTGGGAGCGGGAGACCTCAAGAGCAGTACTTC	CASSGSGRPQEQYF
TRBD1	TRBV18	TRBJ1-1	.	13	TGTGCCAGCTCCCAAAAGACAGGGGCTGAAGCTTTCTTT	CASSQKTGAEAFF
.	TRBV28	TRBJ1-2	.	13	TGTGCCAGCAGTTACAGGGTTAACTATGGCTACACCTTC	CASSYRVNYGYTF
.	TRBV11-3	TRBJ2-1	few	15	TGTGCCAGCAGCTCCCGAGTAGCGAGAGACAATGAGCAGTTCTTC	CASSSRVARDNEQFF
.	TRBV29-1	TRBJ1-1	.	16	TGCAGCGTTTCGATGCCTCACGGGACTCCCAACACTGAAGCTTTCTTT	CSVSMPHGTPNTEAFF
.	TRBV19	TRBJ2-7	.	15	TGTGCCAGTAGTGGACCAGGGAGACTATACTACGAGCAGTACTTC	CASSGPGRLYYEQYF
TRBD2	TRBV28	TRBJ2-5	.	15	TGTGCCAGCAGCATACAAATAGCGGGAGTAGAGACCCAGTACTTC	CASSIQIAGVETQYF